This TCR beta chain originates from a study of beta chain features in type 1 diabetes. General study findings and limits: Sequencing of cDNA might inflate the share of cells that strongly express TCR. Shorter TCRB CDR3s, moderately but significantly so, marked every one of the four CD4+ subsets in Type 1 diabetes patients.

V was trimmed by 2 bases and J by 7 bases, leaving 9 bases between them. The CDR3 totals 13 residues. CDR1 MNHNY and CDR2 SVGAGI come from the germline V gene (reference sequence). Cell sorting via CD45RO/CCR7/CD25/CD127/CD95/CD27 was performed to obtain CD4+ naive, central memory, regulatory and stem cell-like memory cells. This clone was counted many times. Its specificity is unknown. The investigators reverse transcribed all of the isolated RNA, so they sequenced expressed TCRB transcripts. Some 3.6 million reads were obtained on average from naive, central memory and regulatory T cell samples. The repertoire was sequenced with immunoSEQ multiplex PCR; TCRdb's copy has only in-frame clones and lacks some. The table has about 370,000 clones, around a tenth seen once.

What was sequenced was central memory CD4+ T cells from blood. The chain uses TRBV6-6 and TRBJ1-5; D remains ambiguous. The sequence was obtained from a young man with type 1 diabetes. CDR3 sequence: CASSYRMEQPQHF. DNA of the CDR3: TGTGCCAGCAGTTACCGAATGGAGCAGCCCCAGCATTTT.